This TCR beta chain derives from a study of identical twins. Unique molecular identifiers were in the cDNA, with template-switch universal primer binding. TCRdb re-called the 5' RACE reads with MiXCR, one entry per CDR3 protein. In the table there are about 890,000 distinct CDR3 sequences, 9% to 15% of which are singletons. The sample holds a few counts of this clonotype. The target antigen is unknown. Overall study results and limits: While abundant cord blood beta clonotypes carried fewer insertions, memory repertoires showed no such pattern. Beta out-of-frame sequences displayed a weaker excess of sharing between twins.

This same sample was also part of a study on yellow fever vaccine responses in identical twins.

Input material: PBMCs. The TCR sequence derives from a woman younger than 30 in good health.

The CDR3, as DNA: TGCAGCGTTGAATCCCCCATCCGGGATGGCTACACCTTC. Translated, it gives CSVESPIRDGYTF. This chain links TRBV29-1 with TRBJ1-2; unclear D gene. V shed 2 bases and J shed 6 bases, with 13 bases lying between them. Per the germline V gene, CDR1 is SQVTM and CDR2 is ANQGSEA. This CDR3 spans 13 amino acids.